The rows below give T cell receptor beta chains drawn from one sample of a study of T cell responses to AZD1222 COVID-19 vaccine. TCRdb's copy holds only in-frame clones and misses some; the assay was immunoSEQ multiplex PCR. Among approximately 90,000 clones listed, roughly nine tenths were seen once. Source: peripheral blood, taken on day 0 of AZD1222 vaccination. The receptors were gathered from an adult in good health. Each CDR3 is given with its conserved first and last residue. Only part of the rows carry a size: once, few, many, or a class if the clone is expanded.

J | V | size | CDR3
TRBJ1-1 | TRBV7-9 | - | CASSPGQGTEAFF
TRBJ1-6 | TRBV5-6 | - | CASSFLSSSYNSPLHF
TRBJ2-7 | TRBV20-1 | few | CSAIDNEQYF
TRBJ1-1 | TRBV28 | - | CASRSPNTEAFF
TRBJ1-1 | TRBV10-3 | - | CAIKAAGGFSEAFF
TRBJ2-1 | TRBV5-6 | - | CASRSMGHEQFF
TRBJ2-4 | TRBV5-4 | - | CASSLGNLDIQYF
TRBJ1-6 | TRBV30 | - | CAWSVEGTGSPPLHF
TRBJ1-1 | TRBV5-4 | - | CASSNTGAPEAFF
TRBJ1-1 | TRBV18 | - | CASSQLADAEAFF
TRBJ2-1 | TRBV10-3 | - | CAISGGYNEQFF
TRBJ1-4 | TRBV6-5 | - | CASSSGTGGSEKLFF
TRBJ1-1 | TRBV11-3 | - | CASSYPGSTEAFF
TRBJ1-4 | TRBV4-3 | - | CASSQETGLLEKLFF
TRBJ2-1 | TRBV5-1 | - | CASNPDETARQQFF
TRBJ2-3 | TRBV10-3 | - | CAISEPKGADTQYF
TRBJ1-1 | TRBV3-1/TRBV3-2 | - | CASSQVQQNTEAFF
TRBJ1-1 | TRBV19 | - | CASRTSGVNTEAFF
TRBJ2-5 | TRBV4-3 | - | CASSQEGLAGFETQYF
TRBJ2-5 | TRBV6-1 | - | CASSEQGSGTQETQYF
TRBJ1-5 | TRBV27 | - | CASSGPGGGSQPQHF
TRBJ1-5 | TRBV3-1/TRBV3-2 | - | CASSTGFQPQHF
TRBJ2-1 | TRBV4-3 | - | CASSQELAGYNEQFF
TRBJ2-7 | TRBV5-6 | - | CASSYPTGMPYEQYF
TRBJ1-3 | TRBV28 | - | CASIPGGRVRGNTIYF
TRBJ1-2 | TRBV11-2 | - | CASSLHRDLVYGYTF
TRBJ2-4 | TRBV7-2 | once | CASSLTGSGNIQYF
TRBJ2-7 | TRBV9 | - | CASSVNPIGSYEQYF
TRBJ2-7 | TRBV6-5 | - | CASRNRDRGYEQYF
TRBJ1-5 | TRBV10-3 | - | CAISDRTGFPQHF
TRBJ2-1 | TRBV6-5 | - | CASSYQPPEQFF
TRBJ2-3 | TRBV3-1/TRBV3-2 | - | CASSQVRSTSGGDTQYF
TRBJ2-1 | TRBV9 | - | CASSLRWGQNNEQFF
TRBJ2-2 | TRBV1 | - | CTSSPRTGGTGELFF
TRBJ1-2 | TRBV19 | once | CASSRGQGIVYGYTF
TRBJ2-5 | TRBV7-3 | - | CASSDTGGSAETQYF
TRBJ1-1 | TRBV19 | - | CASSSLGSGIPEAFF